This T cell receptor (beta chain) was documented in a study of blood T cell repertoires in COVID-19 (TCRdb year 2020). Looking at the study overall: Collaborator samples came from the United States, Italy and Spain and covered acute and convalescent phases of COVID-19. The prospective study material was composed of cDNA or gDNA derived from T cells, B-cell-depleted T cells, or PBMCs. Deeply sampled blood TCRbeta repertoires from subjects exposed to, actively infected with, or recovered from COVID-19 were included in the dataset. The repertoires were released in a freely available public database meant as a resource for research on the immune response to SARS-CoV-2. The samples were drawn from the first 160 participants of the ongoing ImmuneRACE study and from 1,254 subjects provided by 6 global collaborators. Sample metadata almost always included a de-identified subject ID, COVID-19 status, age in years and sex. HLA class I and class II types, where available, came from metadata supplied by the sample provider rather than from assay-based typing. Study-wide findings and limitations: How much clinical and demographic metadata was included differed by source and by participant, and the metadata was provided uncurated.

The CDR3 runs 13 residues from the cysteine to the phenylalanine. The entry retains the CDR3 DNA only, 39 bases that are in frame from base 1. V lost 1 base and J lost 1 base; the stretch between them is 5 bases long. The germline V gene (reference sequence) supplies CDR1 SGHAT and CDR2 FQDESV. The immunoSEQ Assay, a bias-controlled multiplex PCR, was used to amplify TCRbeta CDR3 regions from genomic DNA. The authors processed their data as follows. Nucleated cell counts per sample were estimated from amplification of reference gene primers within the assay. To quantify the absolute abundance of each unique TCRbeta CDR3 rearrangement, sequence reads were collapsed and filtered. For each sample, productive Simpson clonality was calculated by taking the square root of Simpson's diversity index across productive rearrangements. TCRdb's version of the immuneACCESS table is confined to in-frame rearrangements and falls short of the full clone set. An unresolved V gene accounts for under half of the shortfall where checked; the remainder is of unknown origin. D and trimming come from the DNA, and the V and J calls and clone size come from that table. Recorded for this sample are roughly 440,000 clones; more than 70% of them occurred a single time. Roughly 12% of the sample comes from the top ten.

This clone was observed a single time. Its antigen is not yet known. No base quality information exists; no much larger clone differs at one position. At one collaborating source in Seattle, patients were enrolled during active infection and were followed longitudinally through the course of disease. Collaborating institutions collected whole blood in K2EDTA tubes following their own protocols. For TCRbeta analysis, collaborators shipped samples in one of three forms: frozen whole blood, isolated PBMCs, or DNA extracted from either of those sample types. Sequenced: peripheral blood. This receptor was obtained from a woman aged 45-65 years with COVID-19, enrolled during active disease. The rearranged segments are TRBV11-1 and TRBJ2-7; the D gene is not confidently resolved. The sequence in DNA is TGTGCCAGCAGCTTAGACGGTTCCTACGAGCAGTACTTC. Its translation reads: CASSLDGSYEQYF.